This is a list of T cell receptor beta chains from one sample in a study of cytomegalovirus exposure and HLA in healthy donors. Measured with immunoSEQ multiplex PCR; TCRdb has only the in-frame clones, and not every one. The sample consists of about 160,000 clones, 75% of them appearing once. The sample comprised PBMCs. The source of these receptors is a female donor in good health and CMV-seronegative. The CDR3 runs from the conserved cysteine through the conserved F or W. A D gene is named only where the DNA matches it firmly. Expanded clones are given a class, and other clones once, few, many or no size at all.

TRBV2,TRBD2,NA,TRBJ2-5,CASGGRGGQETQYF,TGTGCCAGTGGTGGGCGGGGGGGCCAAGAGACCCAGTACTTC
TRBV29-1,TRBD1,NA,TRBJ2-6,CSVEQHRDRVGSGANVLTF,TGCAGCGTTGAACAACACCGGGACAGGGTCGGGTCTGGGGCCAACGTCCTGACTTTC
TRBV9,TRBD1,once,TRBJ1-3,CASSEGQNLLGNTIYF,TGTGCCAGCAGCGAGGGACAGAACTTACTTGGAAACACCATATATTTT
TRBV4-3,NA,NA,TRBJ2-1,CASSLQGRGSEQFF,TGCGCCAGCAGCCTCCAGGGCAGGGGCTCTGAGCAGTTCTTC
TRBV4-2,NA,few,TRBJ1-5,CASGHSNQPQHF,TGTGCCAGCGGACATAGCAATCAGCCCCAGCATTTT
TRBV7-2,TRBD1,NA,TRBJ2-3,CASRGRDSERLSTDTQYF,TGTGCCAGCAGAGGCCGGGACAGTGAAAGGTTGTCGACAGATACGCAGTATTTT
TRBV15,TRBD1,NA,TRBJ1-4,CATRDRVAEEKLFF,TGTGCCACCAGAGACAGGGTGGCCGAGGAAAAACTGTTTTTT
TRBV28,NA,NA,TRBJ2-7,CASSFSRPESGYEQYF,TGTGCCAGCAGTTTCTCCCGCCCCGAGTCGGGCTACGAGCAGTACTTC
TRBV18,TRBD2,NA,TRBJ2-3,CASSPQAVSGGATDTQYF,TGTGCCAGCTCACCACAGGCGGTTAGCGGGGGGGCCACAGATACGCAGTATTTT
TRBV5-1,TRBD1,NA,TRBJ1-1,CASSFDRDEYTEAFF,TGCGCCAGCAGCTTCGACAGGGATGAATACACTGAAGCTTTCTTT
TRBV30,NA,NA,TRBJ1-5,CAWNQGMGQPQHF,TGTGCCTGGAATCAGGGGATGGGGCAGCCCCAGCATTTT
TRBV2,TRBD2,NA,TRBJ2-1,CASSEAGLASNEQFF,TGTGCCAGCAGTGAAGCCGGACTAGCGAGCAATGAGCAGTTCTTC
TRBV7-6,TRBD2,once,TRBJ2-5,CASSLFGEGETQYF,TGTGCCAGCAGCTTATTTGGGGAGGGAGAGACCCAGTACTTC
TRBV7-9,TRBD1,NA,TRBJ1-5,CASSLNRGGSNQPQHF,TGTGCCAGCAGCTTAAACAGGGGCGGGAGCAATCAGCCCCAGCATTTT
TRBV4-1,NA,NA,TRBJ1-5,CASSQEGGRGYRAQPQHF,TGCGCCAGCAGCCAAGAAGGGGGAAGGGGCTACCGCGCCCAGCCCCAGCATTTT
TRBV6-5,TRBD2,few,TRBJ2-6,CASSYGGGSGANVLTF,TGTGCCAGCAGTTACGGGGGGGGATCCGGGGCCAACGTCCTGACTTTC
TRBV12-5,TRBD2,once,TRBJ2-1,CASGLDSGTLPFF,TGTGCTAGTGGTTTGGACAGCGGGACCCTTCCGTTCTTC
TRBV18,NA,NA,TRBJ1-6,CASSRFGGNSPLHF,TGTGCCAGCTCACGCTTTGGGGGCAATTCACCCCTCCACTTT
TRBV9,NA,once,TRBJ1-2,CASSPEGGGYKYGYTF,TGTGCCAGCAGCCCCGAGGGAGGGGGGTACAAATATGGCTACACCTTC
TRBV5-1,TRBD2,NA,TRBJ2-1,CASSLAGGPGNEQFF,TGCGCCAGCAGCCTAGCGGGAGGGCCCGGCAATGAGCAGTTCTTC
TRBV28,NA,few,TRBJ2-5,CASSTVETQYF,TGTGCCAGCAGTACGGTAGAGACCCAGTACTTC
TRBV2,TRBD1,NA,TRBJ1-1,CASSGQGALEAFF,TGTGCCAGCAGTGGACAGGGGGCCCTTGAAGCTTTCTTT
TRBV7-9,TRBD1,NA,TRBJ1-2,CATSLRQGEVGYTF,TGTGCCACCTCCTTGCGGCAGGGGGAAGTTGGCTACACCTTC
TRBV4-3,NA,once,TRBJ1-3,CASSQDPTGPSGNTIYF,TGCGCCAGCAGCCAAGATCCCACAGGGCCCTCTGGAAACACCATATATTTT
TRBV18,NA,NA,TRBJ2-5,CASSPLIAETQYF,TGTGCCAGCTCACCACTAATAGCGGAGACCCAGTACTTC
TRBV18,NA,few,TRBJ2-3,CASSRIRGDTQYF,TGTGCCAGCTCCCGGATTCGAGGGGATACGCAGTATTTT
TRBV7-2,TRBD2,NA,TRBJ2-3,CASSLWSGNTDTQYF,TGTGCCAGCAGCTTATGGAGCGGGAACACAGATACGCAGTATTTT
TRBV5-6,NA,NA,TRBJ1-1,CASSNAYRDGGTEAFF,TGTGCCAGCAGCAACGCTTACAGGGATGGAGGCACTGAAGCTTTCTTT
TRBV7-6,NA,few,TRBJ1-1,CASSSEQGFGAEAFF,TGTGCCAGCAGCTCGGAGCAGGGGTTTGGAGCTGAAGCTTTCTTT
TRBV11-2,TRBD2,NA,TRBJ2-5,CASSLVGLAGGGETQYF,TGTGCCAGCAGCTTAGTGGGGCTAGCGGGGGGAGGAGAGACCCAGTACTTC
TRBV7-2,NA,NA,TRBJ2-3,CASSPRGRGTDTQYF,TGTGCCAGCAGCCCCAGGGGTCGGGGCACAGATACGCAGTATTTT
TRBV19,TRBD2,NA,TRBJ2-1,CASSWGLAGGRGEQFF,TGTGCCAGTAGTTGGGGACTAGCGGGGGGGCGCGGTGAGCAGTTCTTC
TRBV4-3,TRBD1,NA,TRBJ1-1,CASRSGQRGPRGAEAFF,TGCGCCAGCCGAAGTGGGCAGAGGGGCCCCAGGGGGGCTGAAGCTTTCTTT
TRBV28,TRBD2,NA,TRBJ2-5,CASSTASGSQETQYF,TGTGCCAGCAGTACTGCTAGCGGGTCCCAAGAGACCCAGTACTTC
TRBV28,NA,NA,TRBJ2-5,CASSPFGGGPTQYF,TGTGCCAGCAGCCCCTTTGGGGGGGGGCCTACCCAGTACTTC
TRBV6-5,NA,NA,TRBJ2-7,CASSPGVWSYEQYF,TGTGCCAGCAGTCCGGGAGTCTGGTCCTACGAGCAGTACTTC
TRBV28,TRBD2,NA,TRBJ2-1,CASSSPSGNNEQFF,TGTGCCAGCAGTTCCCCTAGCGGGAACAATGAGCAGTTCTTC
TRBV19,TRBD1,NA,TRBJ2-3,CASSIASWDRGPPDTQYF,TGTGCCAGTAGTATAGCCTCGTGGGACAGGGGCCCCCCAGATACGCAGTATTTT
TRBV27,NA,NA,TRBJ2-6,CASSFSGSGANVLTF,TGTGCCAGCAGTTTCAGCGGCTCTGGGGCCAACGTCCTGACTTTC
TRBV7-9,TRBD1,NA,TRBJ1-1,CASSFETGRNTEAFF,TGTGCCAGCAGCTTTGAGACAGGGCGGAACACTGAAGCTTTCTTT
TRBV11-2,NA,NA,TRBJ1-1,CASSLESLYTEAFF,TGTGCCAGCAGCTTAGAGTCCCTGTACACTGAAGCTTTCTTT
TRBV27,TRBD1,NA,TRBJ1-6,CASRAGGNYNSPLHF,TGTGCCAGCAGGGCAGGGGGTAACTATAATTCACCCCTCCACTTT
TRBV9,TRBD2,once,TRBJ2-2,CASSTLAGGLSTGELFF,TGTGCCAGCAGCACCTTAGCGGGAGGGCTGAGCACCGGGGAGCTGTTTTTT
TRBV7-9,NA,NA,TRBJ2-7,CASVTGRRLLEQYF,TGTGCCAGTGTTACTGGCAGGCGCCTGCTCGAGCAGTACTTC
TRBV7-2,TRBD2,NA,TRBJ2-7,CASSLSPTSQQYF,TGTGCCAGCAGCTTATCGCCGACTAGCCAGCAGTACTTC
TRBV5-5,TRBD1,NA,TRBJ1-4,CASSQGDRDEKLFF,TGTGCCAGCAGCCAGGGGGACAGGGATGAAAAACTGTTTTTT
TRBV6-6,NA,NA,TRBJ2-5,CASSKGTDQETQYF,TGTGCCAGCAGTAAAGGGACTGACCAAGAGACCCAGTACTTC
TRBV7-2,TRBD2,NA,TRBJ2-5,CASSRGGRGETQYF,TGTGCCAGCAGCCGGGGGGGGAGGGGAGAGACCCAGTACTTC
TRBV11-2,TRBD2,NA,TRBJ2-7,CASSPLAGASYEQYF,TGTGCCAGCAGCCCCCTAGCGGGGGCCAGCTACGAGCAGTACTTC
TRBV6-6,NA,NA,TRBJ1-2,CASSYSGVSGYTF,TGTGCCAGCAGTTACTCGGGAGTTAGCGGCTACACCTTC
TRBV9,NA,NA,TRBJ2-6,CASSVGGGLSGANVLTF,TGTGCCAGCAGCGTAGGAGGAGGTCTCTCTGGGGCCAACGTCCTGACTTTC
TRBV6-5,NA,NA,TRBJ1-1,CASSRQGSLNTEAFF,TGTGCCAGCAGCAGACAAGGGAGTTTGAACACTGAAGCTTTCTTT
TRBV6-5,NA,few,TRBJ2-1,CASMDSTSSYNEQFF,TGTGCCAGCATGGACAGCACGTCCTCCTACAATGAGCAGTTCTTC
TRBV5-4,NA,NA,TRBJ2-1,CASSLAGNEQFF,TGTGCCAGCAGCTTGGCCGGGAATGAGCAGTTCTTC
TRBV7-2,TRBD1,NA,TRBJ1-6,CASSRSRTGSDSPLHF,TGTGCCAGCAGCCGGAGTCGGACAGGGTCGGATTCACCCCTCCACTTT
TRBV19,NA,NA,TRBJ2-7,CASSIEVGQGGSYEQYF,TGTGCCAGTAGTATAGAAGTTGGGCAGGGAGGCTCCTACGAGCAGTACTTC
TRBV7-2,TRBD2,few,TRBJ2-1,CASSLRTSRNEQFF,TGTGCCAGCAGCCTCCGGACTAGCCGCAATGAGCAGTTCTTC
TRBV6-6,NA,NA,TRBJ2-7,CASSGTDRQSYEQYF,TGTGCCAGCAGTGGAACGGATCGACAATCCTACGAGCAGTACTTC
TRBV4-3,NA,few,TRBJ2-1,CASSLATYNEQFF,TGCGCCAGCAGCTTAGCGACCTACAATGAGCAGTTCTTC
TRBV5-6,NA,NA,TRBJ1-2,CASSWGDSHPALNYGYTF,TGTGCCAGCAGCTGGGGGGACTCTCACCCTGCTCTGAACTATGGCTACACCTTC